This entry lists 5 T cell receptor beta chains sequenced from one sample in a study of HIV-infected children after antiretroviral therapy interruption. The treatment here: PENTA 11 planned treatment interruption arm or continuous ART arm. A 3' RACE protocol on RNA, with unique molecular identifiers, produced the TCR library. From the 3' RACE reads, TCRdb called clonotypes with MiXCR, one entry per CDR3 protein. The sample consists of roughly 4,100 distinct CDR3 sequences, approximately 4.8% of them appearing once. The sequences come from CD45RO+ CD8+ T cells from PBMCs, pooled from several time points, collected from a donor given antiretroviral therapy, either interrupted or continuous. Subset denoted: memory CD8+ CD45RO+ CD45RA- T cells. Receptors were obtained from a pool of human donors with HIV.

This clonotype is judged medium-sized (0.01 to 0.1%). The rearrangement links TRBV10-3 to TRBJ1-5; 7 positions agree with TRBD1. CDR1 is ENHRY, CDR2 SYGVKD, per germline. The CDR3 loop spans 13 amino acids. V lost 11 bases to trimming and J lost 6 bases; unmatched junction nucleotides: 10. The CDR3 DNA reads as TGTGCCTCAACAGGGGATCCGGGTCAGCCCCAGCATTTT. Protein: CASTGDPGQPQHF.

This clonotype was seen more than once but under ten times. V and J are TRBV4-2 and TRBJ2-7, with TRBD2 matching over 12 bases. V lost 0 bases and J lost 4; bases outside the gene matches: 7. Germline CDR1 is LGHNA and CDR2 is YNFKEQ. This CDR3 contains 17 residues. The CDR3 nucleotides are TGTGCCAGCAGCCAAGATAGCCAGACTAGCGGGGGTTACGAGCAGTACTTC. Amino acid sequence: CASSQDSQTSGGYEQYF.

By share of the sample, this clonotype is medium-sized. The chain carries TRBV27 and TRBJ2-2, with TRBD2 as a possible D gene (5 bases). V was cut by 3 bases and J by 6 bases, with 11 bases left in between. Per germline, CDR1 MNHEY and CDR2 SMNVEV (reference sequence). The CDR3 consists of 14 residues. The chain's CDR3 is CASSFWLASGELFF. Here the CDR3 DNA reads TGTGCCAGCAGTTTTTGGCTAGCTTCCGGGGAGCTGTTTTTT.

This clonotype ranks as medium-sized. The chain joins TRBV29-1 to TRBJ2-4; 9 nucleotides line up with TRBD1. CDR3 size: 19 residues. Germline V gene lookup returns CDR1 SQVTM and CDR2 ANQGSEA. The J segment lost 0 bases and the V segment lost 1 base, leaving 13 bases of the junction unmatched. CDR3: CSVEAPGQGILRAKNIQYF. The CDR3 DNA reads TGCAGCGTTGAAGCCCCGGGACAGGGTATATTAAGAGCCAAAAACATTCAGTACTTC.

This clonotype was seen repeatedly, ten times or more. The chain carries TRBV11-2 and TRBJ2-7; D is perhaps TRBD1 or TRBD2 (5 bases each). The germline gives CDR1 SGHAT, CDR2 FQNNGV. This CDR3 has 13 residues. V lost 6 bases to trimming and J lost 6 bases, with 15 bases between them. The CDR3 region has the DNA TGTGCCAGCAGTGACGAAGAGGGGCCCGAGCAGTACTTC. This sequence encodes CASSDEEGPEQYF.